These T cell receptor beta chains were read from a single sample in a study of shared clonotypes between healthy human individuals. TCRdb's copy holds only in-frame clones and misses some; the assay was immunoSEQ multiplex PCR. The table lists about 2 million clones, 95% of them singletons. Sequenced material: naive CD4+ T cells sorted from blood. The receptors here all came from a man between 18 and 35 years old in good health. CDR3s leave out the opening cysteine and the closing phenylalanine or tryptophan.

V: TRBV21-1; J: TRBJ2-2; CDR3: ASSKESGGIIGELF
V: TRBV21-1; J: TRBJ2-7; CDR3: ASSPGRDNYEQY
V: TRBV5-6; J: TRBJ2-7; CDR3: ASSEILTSYEQY
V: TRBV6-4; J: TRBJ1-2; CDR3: ASRATGTEHGYT
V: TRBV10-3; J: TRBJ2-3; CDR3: AISAADTQY
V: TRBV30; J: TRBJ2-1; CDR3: AWIGLGDYNEQF
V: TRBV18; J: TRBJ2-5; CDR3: ASSQDRVQETQY
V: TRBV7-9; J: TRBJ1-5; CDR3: ASSPPGVGRNNQPQH
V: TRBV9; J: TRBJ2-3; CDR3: ASSELAGVTDTQY
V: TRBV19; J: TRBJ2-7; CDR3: ASSMDPLASLGYEQY
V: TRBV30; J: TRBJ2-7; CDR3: AWSVRTSGSLSSYEQY
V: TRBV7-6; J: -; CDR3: ASSLTGTSGGYEQY
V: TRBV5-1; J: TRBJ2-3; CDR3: ASSLRGSYSDTQY
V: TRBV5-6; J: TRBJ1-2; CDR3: ASSLAAAGMNGYT
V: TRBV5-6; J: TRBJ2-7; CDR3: ASSLQQGYEQY
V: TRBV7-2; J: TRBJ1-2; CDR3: ASSLTVGYYGYT
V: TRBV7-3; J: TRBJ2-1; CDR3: ASSLSPGGAGDEQF
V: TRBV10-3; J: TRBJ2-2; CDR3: AISESTTSGELF
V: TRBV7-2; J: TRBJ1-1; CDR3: ASSSSQGITEAF
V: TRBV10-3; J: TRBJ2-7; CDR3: AIRGADGTYEQY
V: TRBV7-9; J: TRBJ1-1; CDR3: ASPPWGRTMNTEAF
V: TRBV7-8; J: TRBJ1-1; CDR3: ASSLANRENTEAF
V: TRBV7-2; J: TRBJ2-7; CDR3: ASSLGRNTYEQY
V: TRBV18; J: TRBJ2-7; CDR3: ASSLGQGMYEQY
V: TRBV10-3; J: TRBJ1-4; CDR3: AIRAGRDEKLF
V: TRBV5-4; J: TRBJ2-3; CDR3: ASSFPGLGTDTQY
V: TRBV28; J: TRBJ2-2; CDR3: ASSSLGLAGAGVTGELF
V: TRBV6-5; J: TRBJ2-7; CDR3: ASSYGVGHYEQY
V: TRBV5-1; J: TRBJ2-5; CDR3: ASSPGQTGETQY
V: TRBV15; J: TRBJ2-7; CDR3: ATSRATTYEQY
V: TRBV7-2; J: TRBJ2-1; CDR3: ASSTGLAVYNEQF
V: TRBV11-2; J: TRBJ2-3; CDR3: ASSLEAIRTDTQY
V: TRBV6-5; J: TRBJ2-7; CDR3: ASSYGGDYEQY
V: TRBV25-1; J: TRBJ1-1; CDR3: ASSPRTGAGTEAF
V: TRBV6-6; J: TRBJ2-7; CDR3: ASSLGTSYEQY
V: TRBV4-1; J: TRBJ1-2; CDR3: ASSQDPGQNYGYT
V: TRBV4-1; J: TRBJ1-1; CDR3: ASSQDGRRAF
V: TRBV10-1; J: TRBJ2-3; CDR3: ASSESALRTDTQY
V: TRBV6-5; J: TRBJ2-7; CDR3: ASSLFRDGTYEQY
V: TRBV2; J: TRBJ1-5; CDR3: ASSEGQFSNQPQH
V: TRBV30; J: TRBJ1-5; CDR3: AWSHQTPQPQH
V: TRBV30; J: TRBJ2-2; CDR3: AFGLWGMSGELF
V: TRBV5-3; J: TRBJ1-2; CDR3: ARCPCGYT
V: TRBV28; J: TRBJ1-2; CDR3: ASSPPPETYGYT
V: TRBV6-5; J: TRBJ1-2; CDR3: ASRTTGTGYT
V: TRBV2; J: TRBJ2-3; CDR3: ASSVEGGVGDTQY
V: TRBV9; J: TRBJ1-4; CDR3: ASSVVDEKLF
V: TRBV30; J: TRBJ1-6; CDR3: AWEPTGRKNSPLH
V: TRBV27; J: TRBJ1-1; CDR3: ASSLLSVGQLNTEAF